This T cell receptor (beta chain) derives from a study of blood T cell repertoires in COVID-19. The wider study: Material from acute and convalescent COVID-19 was sourced from the United States, Italy and Spain.

Original analysis: It was from reference gene primer amplification that nucleated cell counts were estimated. Clones were sequenced by immunoSEQ multiplex PCR, and TCRdb holds only the in-frame ones, with some missing. V, J and clone size were drawn from that table, and D and trimming were deduced from the DNA. This sample carries about 100,000 clones, about 90% of them seen once, and the ten largest clones take about 6.9%. Germline CDR1 is LGHNA and CDR2 is YNFKEQ. The CDR3 spans 17 residues. V shed 0 bases and J shed 2 bases, with 16 bases lying between them. The gene calls are TRBV4-2 and TRBJ1-1; perhaps TRBD1 as D (6 bases). The specimen was peripheral blood. The receptor was derived from a man aged 30-40 years in a cohort sampled during active COVID-19. The chain's CDR3 is CASSQDLGGAANTEAFF. Here the CDR3 DNA reads TGTGCCAGCAGCCAAGATCTAGGGGGGGCCGCAAACACTGAAGCTTTCTTT.